What follows are 24 T cell receptor beta chains derived from one specimen sequenced in a study of blood T cells in healthy people across ages. For the second PCR, which ran for about 7 to 12 cycles, a sample-barcoded 5' primer and a J-beta primer mix were used. MiXCR was run by TCRdb on the 5' RACE reads, yielding one entry per CDR3 protein. The sample consists of 550,000 to 650,000 distinct CDR3 sequences, over 25% of them appearing once. These same data were also listed under a study on T cells of mothers and their children.

Sequenced input: blood. These receptors came from a boy aged 2 to 10 in good health.

Concerning this clonotype: The junction differs from germline at one of its ends, possibly a read error. The CDR3 protein is CAISRTTPRFF. The DNA for the CDR3 is TGTGCCATCTCACGGACGACCCCTAGGTTCTTC. V is TRBV28 and J is TRBJ2-5; D ambiguous. The germline V gene has CDR1 MDHEN and CDR2 SYDVKM. CDR3 size: 11 residues.

This clonotype was seen a few times. The chain carries TRBV20-1 and TRBJ2-5, with D possibly TRBD2 on 5 matching bases. There are 14 residues in the CDR3. CDR1 is DFQATT, CDR2 SNEGSKA, per germline (reference sequence). Trimming stripped 5 bases from V and 0 bases from J, with 13 bases between. The CDR3 region is CSAGGRRYQETQYF. The DNA of the CDR3 is TGCAGTGCTGGAGGAAGGCGGTACCAAGAGACCCAGTACTTC.

This chain connects TRBV7-8 to TRBJ2-7, with 8 nucleotides matching TRBD1. Trimming cost V 5 bases and J 2 bases; bases outside gene matches: 8. Germline values: CDR1 SGHVS, CDR2 FQNEAQ. The CDR3 totals 15 residues. In nucleotides, the CDR3 is TGTGCCAGCAGCCCCCCCTGGGGACAGGCCTACGAGCAGTACTTC. Translated: CASSPPWGQAYEQYF.

The rearrangement uses TRBV5-5 and TRBJ1-1; 8 positions agree with TRBD1. The germline CDR1 and CDR2 sequences are SGHKS and YYEKEE (reference sequence). V lost 2 bases, J lost 11 bases, and 5 bases stayed unmatched. This CDR3 is built from 12 residues. The chain's CDR3 is CASSFRQGYAFF. The DNA of the CDR3 is TGTGCCAGCAGCTTCCGACAGGGGTATGCTTTCTTT. Combining the CDR3 with reference TRBV5-5 and TRBJ1-1 gives the whole variable domain DAGVTQSPTHLIKTRGQQVTLRCSPISGHKSVSWYQQVLGQGPQFIFQYYEKEERGRGNFPDRFSARQFPNYSSELNVNALLLGDSALYLCASSFRQGYAFFGQGTRLTVV.

This clonotype was counted a few times. This chain joins TRBV19 and TRBJ2-3; D uncertain. This CDR3 has 16 residues. In germline, CDR1 is LNHDA, CDR2 SQIVND (reference sequence). Between the trimmed V and J ends, which lost 4 bases and 6 bases, there was a span of 20 bases. The CDR3 region has the DNA TGTGCCAGTAGTACATCCCGGACCTCACTGGTGGATACGCAGTATTTT. As protein: CASSTSRTSLVDTQYF. Complete variable domain (other parts from reference TRBV19 and TRBJ2-3): DGGITQSPKYLFRKEGQNVTLSCEQNLNHDAMYWYRQDPGQGLRLIYYSQIVNDFQKGDIAEGYSVSREKKESFPLTVTSAQKNPTAFYLCASSTSRTSLVDTQYFGPGTRLTVL.

This clonotype occurred a few times. J is TRBJ2-5 and V is TRBV14; D remains ambiguous. The germline gives CDR1 SGHDN, CDR2 FVKESK. V dropped 2 bases and J dropped 11 bases, with 15 bases sitting between them. There are 13 residues in the CDR3. The CDR3 DNA reads TGTGCCAGCAGCCAATGGGTATCCGGTGAGCAGTACTTC. Its translation is CASSQWVSGEQYF.

This clonotype was picked up a small number of times. The chain couples TRBV20-1 to TRBJ1-1, with TRBD1 as a possible D gene (5 bases). The germline V and J ends were trimmed by 0 bases and 4 bases, with 12 bases remaining between them. This CDR3 spans 14 amino acids. Germline V gene data show CDR1 as DFQATT and CDR2 as SNEGSKA (reference sequence). The CDR3 here is CSARDLNRSTEAFF. CDR3 coding DNA: TGCAGTGCTAGAGATCTTAACAGGTCCACTGAAGCTTTCTTT.

V and J are TRBV7-2 and TRBJ2-7, with 8 bases identical to TRBD2. Germline V lookup: CDR1 SGHTA, CDR2 FQGNSA. The CDR3 is 14 residues long. With 1 base clipped from V and 7 bases from J, the junction kept 6 bases outside the gene matches. Here the CDR3 reads CASSLGAGVLEQYF. The CDR3 DNA is TGTGCCAGCAGCTTAGGAGCGGGAGTCTTGGAGCAGTACTTC.

The chain recombines TRBV6-1 with TRBJ2-2; TRBD2 matches at 7 bases. J was trimmed by 4 bases and V by 6 bases; bases with no gene match: 17. Germline V gene data show CDR1 as MNHNS and CDR2 as SASEGT. This CDR3 has 18 residues. CDR3 in DNA: TGTGCCAGCAGCCCCGTGTTTGCGGGAGCGCTTGGCACCGGGGAGCTGTTTTTT. Amino acid sequence: CASSPVFAGALGTGELFF.

This rearrangement joins TRBV6-6 to TRBJ2-1; unclear D gene. Deletions cut 2 bases from V and 0 bases from J, with 11 bases between. The CDR3 runs 16 residues. CDR1 and CDR2 from the germline V gene are MNHNY and SVGAGI (reference sequence). CDR3 loop: CASSYGTGSSYNEQFF. The CDR3 DNA is TGTGCCAGCAGTTACGGAACTGGAAGCTCCTACAATGAGCAGTTCTTC.

This clonotype was detected only once. The V gene is TRBV12-3 or TRBV12-4, the J gene TRBJ2-6; D unresolved. V shed 1 base and J shed 1 base, with 11 bases lying between them. The CDR3 totals 17 residues. CDR3 nucleotides: TGTGCCAGCAGTTTAGGGTTCCTCGGTTCTGGGGCCAACGTCCTGACTTTC. Protein sequence: CASSLGFLGSGANVLTF.

The chain joins TRBV4-1 to TRBJ2-5, with a weak D call TRBD2 (6 bases). The assigned J gene may be wrong: the sequence end matches TRBJ2-7 better. Germline V CDR1 and CDR2: MGHRA, YSYEKL. The CDR3 spans 17 residues. The CDR3 sequence: CASSQDGRFLGIYEQYF. The CDR3 coding sequence is TGCGCCAGCAGCCAAGATGGGAGGTTCCTAGGAATCTACGAGCAGTACTTC.

This clonotype has only a few counts. The J gene is TRBJ2-5, the V gene TRBV18, with 9 bases that match TRBD1. The CDR3 runs 17 residues. The germline V gene encodes CDR1 KGHSH and CDR2 LQKENI. With V trimmed by 2 bases and J by 2 bases, 9 bases remained unmatched. The chain's CDR3 is CASSPGGTGTGQETQYF. As DNA, the CDR3 is TGTGCCAGCTCACCAGGGGGTACCGGGACAGGGCAAGAGACCCAGTACTTC.

In its sample, this clonotype was seen a few times. The chain joins TRBV20-1 to TRBJ1-2; no definite D call. The V gene's germline CDR1 is DFQATT and CDR2 SNEGSKA (reference sequence). The CDR3 sequence is 11 residues long. V lost 0 bases to trimming and J lost 3 bases, with 2 bases between them. CDR3 coding DNA: TGCAGTGCTAGAGATGACTATGGCTACACCTTC. This codes for CSARDDYGYTF.

CDR3 in DNA: TGCGCCAGCAGCCTTTCCTCCGGGACTAGCGGGACAGATACGCAGTATTTT. This sequence encodes CASSLSSGTSGTDTQYF. V is TRBV5-1 and J is TRBJ2-3, with 12 bases that match TRBD2. The CDR3 sequence is 17 residues long. Looked up from germline, CDR1 is SGHRS and CDR2 is YFSETQ. V lost 4 bases, J lost 3 bases, and 9 bases stayed unmatched.

This clonotype was detected only a few times. The J gene is TRBJ2-3, the V gene TRBV20-1; possibly TRBD1 or TRBD2 for D (5 bases each). Per the germline V gene, CDR1 is DFQATT and CDR2 is SNEGSKA (reference sequence). The V gene lost 5 bases and the J gene lost 4 bases, with 25 bases spanning the gap. The CDR3 has 17 residues. This CDR3 is CSAGDQLGAVPPDTQYF. The CDR3 DNA sequence: TGCAGTGCTGGCGATCAACTAGGGGCCGTACCACCAGATACGCAGTATTTT.

This clonotype appeared a few times. The rearrangement uses TRBV13 and TRBJ1-4; 12 positions match TRBD1. Per germline, CDR1 PRHDT and CDR2 FYEKMQ (reference sequence). Trimming removed 3 bases from V and 10 bases from J; junction bases left unmatched: 3. The CDR3 runs to 14 residues. The CDR3 region is CASSLGQGAGKLFF. The CDR3, as DNA: TGTGCCAGCAGCTTGGGACAGGGGGCAGGAAAACTGTTTTTT.

This clonotype was counted a few times. The chain employs TRBV19 and TRBJ2-4, with 7 bases fitting TRBD1. V was clipped by 8 bases and J by 8 bases; unmatched bases: 12. CDR1 is LNHDA, CDR2 SQIVND, per germline (reference sequence). The CDR3 has 14 residues. The CDR3 sequence: CASRKVGTAYIQYF. Here the CDR3 DNA reads TGTGCCAGTCGAAAAGTCGGGACAGCTTACATTCAGTACTTC.

The chain recombines TRBV27 with TRBJ2-2; D is possibly TRBD1 (5 bases). The germline V and J ends were trimmed by 0 bases and 3 bases, with 11 bases remaining between them. CDR3 length equals 16 residues. Germline V CDR1 and CDR2: MNHEY, SMNVEV (reference sequence). The CDR3 sequence: CASSLSGRADTGELFF. The CDR3 DNA sequence: TGTGCCAGCAGTTTATCAGGCAGGGCCGACACCGGGGAGCTGTTTTTT.

The chain uses TRBV4-3 and TRBJ1-2; the D gene is possibly TRBD1 (6 bases). The germline gives CDR1 LGHNA, CDR2 YSLEER. V was trimmed by 0 bases and J by 7 bases, leaving 12 bases between them. The CDR3 runs to 14 residues. The CDR3 is CASSQDGTSSGYTF. DNA for the CDR3: TGCGCCAGCAGCCAAGACGGGACATCCTCTGGCTACACCTTC.

This chain uses TRBV20-1 with TRBJ1-4; a possible D gene is TRBD1 (5 bases). The CDR3 consists of 15 residues. Germline V lookup: CDR1 DFQATT, CDR2 SNEGSKA (reference sequence). Between the trimmed V and J ends, which lost 6 bases and 0 bases, there was a span of 14 bases. The CDR3 protein is CSAVTDSATNEKLFF. The CDR3 region has the DNA TGCAGTGCCGTGACAGATTCCGCAACTAATGAAAAACTGTTTTTT.

This clonotype was counted a few times. V gene TRBV20-1 combines with J gene TRBJ1-4; the match to TRBD1 covers 8 bases. This CDR3 spans 14 amino acids. Germline V lookup: CDR1 DFQATT, CDR2 SNEGSKA (reference sequence). Unmatched junction bases numbered 8, after V lost 5 bases and J lost 6 bases. The CDR3 region is CSAVQGAGHEKLFF. As DNA, the CDR3 is TGCAGTGCTGTTCAGGGGGCCGGTCATGAAAAACTGTTTTTT.

V gene TRBV18 combines with J gene TRBJ1-2; D gene ambiguous. The CDR3 spans 13 residues. V was clipped by 1 base and J by 8 bases, with 11 bases between them. CDR1 and CDR2 (germline): KGHSH, LQKENI. The CDR3: CASSPLEHEGYTF. The CDR3 coding sequence is TGTGCCAGCTCACCACTAGAGCATGAGGGCTACACCTTC.

There are a few counts of this clonotype. This rearrangement joins TRBV6-5 to TRBJ1-2, with 8 bases aligning to TRBD1. Per germline, CDR1 MNHEY and CDR2 SVGAGI. Losses at the gene ends were 6 bases for V and 8 bases for J; bases not matched to a gene: 5. The length of the CDR3 is 12 residues. The CDR3 sequence is CASSRQGLGYTF. In DNA form, the CDR3 reads TGTGCCAGCAGCCGACAGGGGTTAGGCTACACCTTC.